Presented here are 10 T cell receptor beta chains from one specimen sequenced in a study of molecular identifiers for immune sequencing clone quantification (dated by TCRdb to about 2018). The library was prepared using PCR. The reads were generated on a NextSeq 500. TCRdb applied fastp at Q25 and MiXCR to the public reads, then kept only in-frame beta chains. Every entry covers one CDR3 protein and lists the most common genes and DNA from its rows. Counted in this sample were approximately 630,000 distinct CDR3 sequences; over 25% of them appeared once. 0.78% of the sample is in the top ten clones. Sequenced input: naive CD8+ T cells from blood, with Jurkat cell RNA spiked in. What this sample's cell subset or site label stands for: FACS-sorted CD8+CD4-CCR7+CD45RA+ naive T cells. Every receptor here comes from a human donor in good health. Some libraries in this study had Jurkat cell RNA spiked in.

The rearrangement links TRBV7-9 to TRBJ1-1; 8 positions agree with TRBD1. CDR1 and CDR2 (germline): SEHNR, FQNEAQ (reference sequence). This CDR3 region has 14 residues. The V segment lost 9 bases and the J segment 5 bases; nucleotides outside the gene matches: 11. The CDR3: CASGVETGDTEAFF. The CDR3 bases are TGTGCCAGTGGCGTGGAGACAGGGGATACTGAAGCTTTCTTT.

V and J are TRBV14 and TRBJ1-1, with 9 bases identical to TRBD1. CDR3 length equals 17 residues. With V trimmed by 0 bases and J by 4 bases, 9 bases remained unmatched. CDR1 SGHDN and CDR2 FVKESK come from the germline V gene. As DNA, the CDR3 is TGTGCCAGCAGCCAAGAATATCTAGGACAGGGGTCCACTGAAGCTTTCTTT. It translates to CASSQEYLGQGSTEAFF.

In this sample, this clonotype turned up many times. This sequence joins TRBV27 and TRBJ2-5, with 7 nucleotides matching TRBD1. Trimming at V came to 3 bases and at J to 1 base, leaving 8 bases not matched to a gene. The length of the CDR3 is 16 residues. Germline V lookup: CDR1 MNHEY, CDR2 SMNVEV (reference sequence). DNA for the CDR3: TGTGCCAGCAGTTTTAACACAGGGGCCGCCCAAGAGACCCAGTACTTC. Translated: CASSFNTGAAQETQYF.

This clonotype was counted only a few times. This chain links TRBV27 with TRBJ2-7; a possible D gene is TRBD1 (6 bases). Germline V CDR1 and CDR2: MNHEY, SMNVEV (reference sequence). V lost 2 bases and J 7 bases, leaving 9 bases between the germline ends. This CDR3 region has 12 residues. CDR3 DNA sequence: TGTGCCAGCAGTTTAAATACAGGGGAGCAGTACTTC. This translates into CASSLNTGEQYF.

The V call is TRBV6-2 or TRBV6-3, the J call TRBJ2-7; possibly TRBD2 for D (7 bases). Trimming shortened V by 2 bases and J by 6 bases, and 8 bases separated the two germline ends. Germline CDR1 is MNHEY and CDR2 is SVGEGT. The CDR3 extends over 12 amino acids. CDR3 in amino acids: CASSYRGGEQYF. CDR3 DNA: TGTGCCAGCAGTTACAGGGGGGGCGAGCAGTACTTC.

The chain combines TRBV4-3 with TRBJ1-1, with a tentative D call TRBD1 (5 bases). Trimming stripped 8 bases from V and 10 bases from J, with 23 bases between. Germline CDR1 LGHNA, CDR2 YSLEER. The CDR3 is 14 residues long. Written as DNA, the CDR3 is TGCGCCAGCGCCGAGGCAGGGTACGGCCCCGCAGCTTTCTTT. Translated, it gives CASAEAGYGPAAFF.

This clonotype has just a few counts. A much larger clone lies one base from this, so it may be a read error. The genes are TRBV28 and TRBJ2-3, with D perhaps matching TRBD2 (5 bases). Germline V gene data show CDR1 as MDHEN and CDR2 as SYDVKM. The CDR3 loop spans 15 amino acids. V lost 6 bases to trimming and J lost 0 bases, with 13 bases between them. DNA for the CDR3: TGTGCCAGCAGCCCAGGCGGGCTTAGCACAGATACGCAGTATTTT. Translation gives CASSPGGLSTDTQYF.

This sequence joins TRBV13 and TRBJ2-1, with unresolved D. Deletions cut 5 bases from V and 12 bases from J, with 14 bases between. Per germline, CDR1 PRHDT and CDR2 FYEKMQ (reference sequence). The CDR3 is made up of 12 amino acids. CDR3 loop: CASSPPDEVQFF. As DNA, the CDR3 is TGTGCCAGCAGCCCCCCCGATGAGGTGCAGTTCTTC. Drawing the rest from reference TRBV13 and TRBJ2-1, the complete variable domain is AAGVIQSPRHLIKEKRETATLKCYPIPRHDTVYWYQQGPGQDPQFLISFYEKMQSDKGSIPDRFSAQQFSDYHSELNMSSLELGDSALYFCASSPPDEVQFFGPGTRLTVL.

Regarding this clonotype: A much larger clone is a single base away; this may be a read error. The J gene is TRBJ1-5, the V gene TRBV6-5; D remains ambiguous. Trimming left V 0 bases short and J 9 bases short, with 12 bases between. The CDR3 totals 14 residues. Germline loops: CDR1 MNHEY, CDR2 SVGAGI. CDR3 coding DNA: TGTGCCAGCAGTTACTCGACGGGGTCCCCGCCCCAGCATTTT. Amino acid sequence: CASSYSTGSPPQHF.

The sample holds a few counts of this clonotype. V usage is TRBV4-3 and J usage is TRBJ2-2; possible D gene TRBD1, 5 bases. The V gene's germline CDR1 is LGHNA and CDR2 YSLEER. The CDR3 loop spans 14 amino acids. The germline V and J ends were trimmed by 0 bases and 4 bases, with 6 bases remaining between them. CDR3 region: CASSQDRATGELFF. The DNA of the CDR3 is TGCGCCAGCAGCCAAGACAGGGCCACCGGGGAGCTGTTTTTT.